This T cell receptor beta chain was profiled in a study of technical replicates of blood from several donors. Per germline, CDR1 SNHLY and CDR2 FYNNEI. This CDR3 is 15 amino acids long. V dropped 4 bases and J dropped 5 bases, with 17 bases sitting between them. Method: immunoSEQ multiplex PCR; TCRdb's copy keeps in-frame clones and lacks some. The table has 70,000 to 95,000 clones, roughly 94% seen once. The chain links TRBV2 to TRBJ1-2, with D tentatively TRBD1 (5 bases). The clonotype comes from a human donor in good health. The sequenced material came from T cells isolated from PBMCs. The CDR3 nucleotides read TGTGCCAGCAGTGTTCGACAGCGTGAAACGTATGGCTACACCTTC. Its protein product is CASSVRQRETYGYTF.